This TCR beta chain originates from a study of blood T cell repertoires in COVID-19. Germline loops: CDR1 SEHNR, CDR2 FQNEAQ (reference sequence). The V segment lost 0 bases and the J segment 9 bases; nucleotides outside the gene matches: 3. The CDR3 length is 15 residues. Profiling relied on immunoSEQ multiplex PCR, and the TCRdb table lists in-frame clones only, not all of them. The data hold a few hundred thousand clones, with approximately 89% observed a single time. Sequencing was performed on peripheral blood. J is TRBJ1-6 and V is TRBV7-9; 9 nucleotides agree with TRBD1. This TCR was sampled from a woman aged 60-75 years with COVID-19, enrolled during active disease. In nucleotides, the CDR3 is TGTGCCAGCAGCTTAGCGACAGGGGGTACTTCACCCCTCCACTTT. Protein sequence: CASSLATGGTSPLHF.